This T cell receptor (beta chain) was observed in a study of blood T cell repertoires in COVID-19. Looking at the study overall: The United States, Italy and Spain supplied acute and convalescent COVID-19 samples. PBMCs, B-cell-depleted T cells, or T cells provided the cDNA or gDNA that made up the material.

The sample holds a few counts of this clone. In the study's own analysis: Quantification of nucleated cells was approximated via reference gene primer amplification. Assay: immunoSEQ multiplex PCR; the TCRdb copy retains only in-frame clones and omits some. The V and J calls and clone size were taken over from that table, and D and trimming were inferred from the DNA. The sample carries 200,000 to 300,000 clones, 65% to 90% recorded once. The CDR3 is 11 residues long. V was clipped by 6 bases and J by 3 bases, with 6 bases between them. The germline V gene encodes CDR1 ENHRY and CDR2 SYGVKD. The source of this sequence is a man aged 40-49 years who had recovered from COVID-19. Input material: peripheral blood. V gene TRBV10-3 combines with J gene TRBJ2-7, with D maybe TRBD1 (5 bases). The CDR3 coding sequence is TGTGCCATCAGGGACAACTACGAGCAGTACTTC. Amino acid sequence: CAIRDNYEQYF.